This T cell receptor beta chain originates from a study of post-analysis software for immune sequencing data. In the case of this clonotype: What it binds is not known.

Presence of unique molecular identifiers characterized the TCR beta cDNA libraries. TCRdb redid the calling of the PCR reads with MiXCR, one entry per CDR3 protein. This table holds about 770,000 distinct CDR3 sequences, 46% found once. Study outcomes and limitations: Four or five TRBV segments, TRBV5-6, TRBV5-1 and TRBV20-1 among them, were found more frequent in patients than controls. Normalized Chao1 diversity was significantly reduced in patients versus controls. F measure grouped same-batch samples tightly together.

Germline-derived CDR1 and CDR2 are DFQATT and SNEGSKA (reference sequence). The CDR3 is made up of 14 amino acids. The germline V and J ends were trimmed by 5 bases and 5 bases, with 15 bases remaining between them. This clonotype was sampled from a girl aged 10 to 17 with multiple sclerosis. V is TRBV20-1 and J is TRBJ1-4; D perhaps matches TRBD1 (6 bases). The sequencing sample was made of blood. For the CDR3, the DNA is TGCAGTGCTTCCCGACAGGAATCGAATGAAAAACTGTTTTTT. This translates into CSASRQESNEKLFF.